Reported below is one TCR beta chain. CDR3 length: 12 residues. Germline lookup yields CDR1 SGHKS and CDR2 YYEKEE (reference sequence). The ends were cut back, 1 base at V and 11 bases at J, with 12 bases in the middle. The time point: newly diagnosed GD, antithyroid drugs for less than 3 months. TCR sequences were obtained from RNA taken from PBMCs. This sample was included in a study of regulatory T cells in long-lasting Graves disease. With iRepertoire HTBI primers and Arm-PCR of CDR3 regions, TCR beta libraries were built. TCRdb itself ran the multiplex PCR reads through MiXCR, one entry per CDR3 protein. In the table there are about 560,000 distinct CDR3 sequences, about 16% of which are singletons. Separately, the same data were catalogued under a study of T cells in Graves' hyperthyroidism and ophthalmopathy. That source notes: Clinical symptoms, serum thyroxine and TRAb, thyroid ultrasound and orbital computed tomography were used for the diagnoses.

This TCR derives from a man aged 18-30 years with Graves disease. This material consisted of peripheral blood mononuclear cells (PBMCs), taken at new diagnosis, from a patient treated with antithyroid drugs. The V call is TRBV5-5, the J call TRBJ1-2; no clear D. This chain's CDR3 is CASSLNQNPYTF. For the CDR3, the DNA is TGTGCCAGCAGCTTGAATCAGAATCCTTACACCTTC.